Shown below are 9 T cell receptor beta chains from a single sample sequenced in a study of neurological immune-mediated disorders. TCRdb analysed the 5' RACE reads with MiXCR anew, one entry per CDR3 protein. The table has under 100,000 distinct CDR3 sequences, 3.5% to 5.5% seen once. Time point defined: longitudinal time-point 3. Sequencing was done on a sample of PBMCs. Every receptor here comes from a woman aged 60 to 75 with multiple sclerosis.

This clonotype occurred many times. The rearrangement links TRBV7-6 to TRBJ2-5, with 9 bases fitting TRBD2. This CDR3 region has 15 residues. V dropped 5 bases and J dropped 5; count of bases not matched to a gene: 9. Germline V CDR1 and CDR2: SGHVS, FNYEAQ. CDR3 residues: CASSQSGGSFETQYF. As DNA, the CDR3 is TGTGCCAGCAGCCAAAGCGGGGGGTCATTCGAGACCCAGTACTTC.

This clonotype was recorded many times. The rearrangement joins TRBV5-1 to TRBJ1-1; D remains ambiguous. V was shortened by 4 bases and J by 0 bases, with 7 bases between the two germline ends. Germline CDR1 and CDR2: SGHRS and YFSETQ. The CDR3 length is 13 residues. CDR3 nucleotide sequence: TGCGCCAGCAGCGGCGGGGTGAACACTGAAGCTTTCTTT. Residues: CASSGGVNTEAFF.

This clonotype was seen many times. J is TRBJ2-3 and V is TRBV3-1; D gene uncertain. The CDR3 extends over 14 amino acids. Germline V gene lookup returns CDR1 LGHDT and CDR2 YNNKEL (reference sequence). V was trimmed by 1 base and J by 3 bases, leaving 8 bases between them. As DNA, the CDR3 is TGTGCCAGCAGCCAAGCCGCGGCAACAGATACGCAGTATTTT. Encoded protein: CASSQAAATDTQYF.

This clonotype was counted at least ten times. The gene calls are TRBV5-1 and TRBJ1-2, with no clear D. Between the trimmed V and J ends, which lost 2 bases and 2 bases, there was a span of 7 bases. Germline V lookup: CDR1 SGHRS, CDR2 YFSETQ. The CDR3 covers 13 residues. The CDR3 protein is CASSFGENYGYTF. CDR3 in DNA: TGCGCCAGCAGCTTTGGGGAAAACTATGGCTACACCTTC.

This clonotype occurred many times. The rearrangement uses TRBV3-1 and TRBJ1-4, with a possible D match to TRBD1 (6 bases). Germline values: CDR1 LGHDT, CDR2 YNNKEL (reference sequence). Trimming took off 0 bases at V and 5 bases at J, with 13 bases between the two ends. This CDR3 spans 16 amino acids. The CDR3 protein is CASSQEGGGPNEKLFF. The CDR3 DNA is TGTGCCAGCAGCCAAGAAGGGGGGGGCCCAAATGAAAAACTGTTTTTT.

This clonotype turned up a few times. The chain joins TRBV10-1 to TRBJ1-1; the D is unclear. Between the trimmed V and J ends, which lost 11 bases and 1 base, there was a span of 8 bases. This CDR3 contains 11 residues. Germline CDR1 WNHNN, CDR2 SYGVQD (reference sequence). The CDR3: CAGQRNTEAFF. CDR3 nucleotide sequence: TGCGCCGGGCAGAGGAACACTGAAGCTTTCTTT.

This clonotype was detected many times. This rearrangement joins TRBV14 to TRBJ2-7; no reliable D call. Looked up from germline, CDR1 is SGHDN and CDR2 is FVKESK. V was shortened by 0 bases and J by 6 bases, with 9 bases between the two germline ends. This CDR3 comprises 13 residues. The CDR3 here is CASSQDLSTEQYF. Here the CDR3 DNA reads TGTGCCAGCAGCCAAGATCTGAGTACCGAGCAGTACTTC. Filled out from reference TRBV14 and TRBJ2-7, the complete variable domain reads EAGVTQFPSHSVIEKGQTVTLRCDPISGHDNLYWYRRVMGKEIKFLLHFVKESKQDESGMPNNRFLAERTGGTYSTLKVQPAELEDSGVYFCASSQDLSTEQYFGPGTRLTVT.

This clonotype was picked up many times. The chain is built from TRBV29-1 and TRBJ2-2; 7 nucleotides match TRBD1. Trimming at V came to 6 bases and at J to 1 base, leaving 5 bases not matched to a gene. The CDR3 loop spans 14 amino acids. The germline gives CDR1 SQVTM, CDR2 ANQGSEA. The CDR3 DNA follows: TGCAGCGTGCCCCGGGACAGGAACACCGGGGAGCTGTTTTTT. Its translation is CSVPRDRNTGELFF.

This clonotype appeared many times. The chain joins TRBV10-3 to TRBJ2-7; D is perhaps TRBD1 (6 bases). This CDR3 region has 14 residues. Per the germline V gene, CDR1 is ENHRY and CDR2 is SYGVKD. The V end was cut by 5 bases, the J end by 3 bases, with 14 bases between. CDR3 bases: TGTGCCATCAGTTCTGCTGGACAGTACTACGAGCAGTACTTC. Amino acid sequence: CAISSAGQYYEQYF.